This T cell receptor beta chain derives from a study of OX40 agonist ivuxolimab in advanced cancers. Study-level information: Every patient in dose escalation had hepatocellular carcinoma, melanoma, renal cell or head and neck cancer. Partial responses were achieved by three patients: one hepatocellular carcinoma, two cutaneous melanoma.

Broader study findings: CD4+ and CD8+ T cells in blood underwent clonal expansion by week 6 at 0.1 to 3.0 mg/kg. Fewer expanded clones were found on average in CD4+ than in CD8+ T cells.

The assay was immunoSEQ multiplex PCR, and TCRdb's table has in-frame clones only and misses some. The sample shows tens of thousands of clones, roughly 87% of them seen only once. As for this clone: Antigen unknown.

V gave up 6 bases and J gave up 13 bases, with 12 bases separating them. The CDR3 totals 11 residues. Looked up from germline, CDR1 is ENHRY and CDR2 is SYGVKD. The TCR was taken from an adult with an advanced solid tumor such as melanoma, head and neck, liver or kidney cancer. The specimen comprised CD4+ or CD8+ T cells sorted from blood, sampled in a trial of the OX40 agonist ivuxolimab. V and J are TRBV10-3 and TRBJ2-2, with D uncertain. CDR3 region: CAISQGLGLFF. CDR3 bases: TGTGCCATCAGCCAAGGATTGGGGCTGTTTTTT.